This T cell receptor (beta chain) was identified during a study of blood T cell repertoires in COVID-19. Study details: Italy, Spain and the United States were the sources of the convalescent and acute COVID-19 samples. PBMCs, B-cell-depleted T cells, or T cells were the source of the cDNA or gDNA that made up the material.

There are 16 residues in the CDR3. J gave up 4 bases and V 4 bases, and 6 bases lay outside the gene matches. Germline loops: CDR1 SGHVS, CDR2 FQNEAQ. Authors' processing steps: Estimated nucleated cell counts came from reference gene primer amplification. Measured with immunoSEQ multiplex PCR; TCRdb has only the in-frame clones, and not every one. Clonal size and the V and J genes are those of that table, whereas D and trimming came from the DNA. The sample includes about 170,000 clones, around 82% seen only once; the top ten take roughly 19%. Sequencing was performed on peripheral blood. The V and J genes are TRBV7-8 and TRBJ2-6; 8 bases align to TRBD1. The receptor was derived from a woman between 65 and 79 years old who had recovered from COVID-19. Written as DNA, the CDR3 is TGTGCCAGCAGCTCCAGACAGGGGTCGGGGGCCAACGTCCTGACTTTC. This gives the protein CASSSRQGSGANVLTF.